The entry below describes one T cell receptor beta chain. In the original processing: How many nucleated cells were present was estimated from reference gene primer amplification. This table comes from immunoSEQ multiplex PCR, and its TCRdb copy is limited to in-frame clones, with some not included. V, J and clone size are those of that table, while D and trimming were read from the DNA. The sample lists about 130,000 clones, 86% occurring once. This entry is derived from a study of blood T cell repertoires in COVID-19. The V gene's germline CDR1 is SEHNR and CDR2 FQNEAQ (reference sequence). This CDR3 comprises 15 residues. The V end lost 0 bases, the J end lost 5 bases, and 13 bases lay between the germline ends.

Material for sequencing was PBMCs or T cells enriched from blood (not recorded which). The sequence was obtained from a woman between 45 and 60 years old who had recovered from COVID-19. This chain joins TRBV7-9 and TRBJ2-5, with D perhaps TRBD2 (6 bases). The CDR3 coding sequence is TGTGCCAGCAGCTTAGCAATTGGGGGGTTGGAGACCCAGTACTTC. Its protein product is CASSLAIGGLETQYF.